This T cell receptor (beta chain) appears in the sequencing data of a study of cytotoxic CD8 clonotypes in ibrutinib-treated CLL. Study-level background: Treatment had run for a median approximately eleven months, range 6 to 36, when response samples were taken.

Using immunoSEQ multiplex PCR, the repertoire was profiled, and TCRdb retains in-frame clones only, with some absent. Here the sample spans under 300,000 clones, about 72% being singletons. The receptor comes from a human donor with chronic lymphocytic leukemia. The input for sequencing was PBMCs, taken at disease progression, from a patient treated with ibrutinib.

This CDR3 reads CASSQNEGINYGYTF. DNA for the CDR3: TGCGCCAGCAGCCAAAACGAAGGGATCAACTATGGCTACACCTTC. This rearrangement joins TRBV4-1 to TRBJ1-2; no definite D call. The germline V gene encodes CDR1 MGHRA and CDR2 YSYEKL. V was clipped by 2 bases and J by 2 bases, with 12 bases between them. The CDR3 is 15 amino acids.